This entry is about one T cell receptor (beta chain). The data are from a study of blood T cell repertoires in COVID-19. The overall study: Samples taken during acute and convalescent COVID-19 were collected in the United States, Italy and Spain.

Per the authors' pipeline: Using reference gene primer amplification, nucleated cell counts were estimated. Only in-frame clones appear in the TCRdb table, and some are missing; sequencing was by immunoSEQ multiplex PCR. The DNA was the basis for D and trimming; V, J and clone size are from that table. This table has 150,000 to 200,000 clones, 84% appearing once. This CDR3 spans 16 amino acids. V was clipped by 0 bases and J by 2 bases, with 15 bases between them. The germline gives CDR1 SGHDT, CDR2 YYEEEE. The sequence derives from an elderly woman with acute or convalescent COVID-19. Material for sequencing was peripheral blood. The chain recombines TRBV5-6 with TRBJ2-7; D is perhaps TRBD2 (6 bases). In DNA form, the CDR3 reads TGTGCCAGCAGCTTGGTCGGAGGGTCGATCACCTACGAGCAGTACTTC. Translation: CASSLVGGSITYEQYF.